The 17 T cell receptor beta chains listed next were all sequenced from one sample in a study of tumour-infiltrating T cells in Burkitt lymphoma. Sequenced by immunoSEQ multiplex PCR; TCRdb stores in-frame clones only, minus some. The sample includes 5,500 to 7,500 clones, about a tenth seen only once; the top ten take around 2.4%. Sequencing was performed on tumor tissue. The receptors here all came from a human donor with diffuse large B-cell lymphoma.

This clone has a handful of counts. The V call is TRBV6-1, the J call TRBJ1-6; D is uncertain. This CDR3 spans 16 amino acids. Germline values: CDR1 MNHNS, CDR2 SASEGT. V lost 1 base and J lost 0, with 7 bases in between. CDR3 sequence reads: CASSEGPISYNSPLHF. CDR3 coding DNA: TGTGCCAGCAGTGAAGGGCCTATCTCCTATAATTCACCCCTCCACTTT.

This clone has just a few counts. The CDR3 reads CASPQPQHF. CDR3 nucleotides: TGTGCCAGCCCCCAGCCCCAGCATTTT. This chain connects TRBV19 to TRBJ1-5; D remains ambiguous. This CDR3 has 9 residues. Germline values: CDR1 LNHDA, CDR2 SQIVND (reference sequence). Trimming cost V 9 bases and J 7 bases, with 4 bases left between them.

This clone was picked up one time. The chain carries TRBV9 and TRBJ1-6; 7 positions match TRBD1. With V trimmed by 0 bases and J by 10 bases, 7 bases remained unmatched. Germline CDR1 SGDLS, CDR2 YYNGEE. The CDR3 is 15 amino acids. CDR3 region: CASSVGPGGGSPLHF. CDR3 bases: TGTGCCAGCAGCGTAGGTCCAGGGGGAGGCTCACCCCTCCACTTT.

The chain joins TRBV29-1 to TRBJ2-5; D gene ambiguous. The germline gives CDR1 SQVTM, CDR2 ANQGSEA. Trimming cost V 5 bases and J 5 bases, with 9 bases left between them. The CDR3 is made up of 11 amino acids. CDR3 sequence: CSVQQSETQYF. The DNA for the CDR3 is TGCAGCGTTCAACAAAGCGAGACCCAGTACTTC. The full variable domain, rest sourced from reference TRBV29-1 and TRBJ2-5, is SAVISQKPSRDICQRGTSLTIQCQVDSQVTMMFWYRQQPGQSLTLIATANQGSEATYESGFVIDKFPISRPNLTFSTLTVSNMSPEDSSIYLCSVQQSETQYFGPGTRLLVL.

This chain links TRBV2 with TRBJ1-2, with D possibly matching TRBD1 (5 bases). Trimming stripped 1 base from V and 8 bases from J, with 8 bases between. The CDR3 covers 12 residues. Germline values: CDR1 SNHLY, CDR2 FYNNEI. The CDR3, as DNA: TGTGCCAGCAGTGAAGGGCCAGGGGGCTACACCTTC. It specifies CASSEGPGGYTF.

In this sample, this clone turned up a few times. The chain couples TRBV4-2 to TRBJ2-7, with D perhaps TRBD2 (6 bases). Germline CDR1 and CDR2: LGHNA and YNFKEQ. With 1 base removed from V and 4 bases from J, the gap between germline ends came to 14 bases. This CDR3 has 15 residues. CDR3 sequence: CASSQVPGTAYEQYF. The CDR3 bases are TGTGCCAGCAGCCAAGTCCCCGGGACTGCGTACGAGCAGTACTTC.

This clone was detected a few times. The chain recombines TRBV6-5 with TRBJ2-5, with D maybe TRBD2 (6 bases). The CDR3 is 14 amino acids. V lost 0 bases and J lost 5, with 10 bases in between. Germline CDR1 is MNHEY and CDR2 is SVGAGI. CDR3 protein: CASSYSTRSETQYF. CDR3 bases: TGTGCCAGCAGTTACTCGACTAGATCGGAGACCCAGTACTTC.

This clone was counted a few times. The chain recombines TRBV5-5 with TRBJ1-6; D gene ambiguous. The V gene lost 0 bases and the J gene lost 7 bases, with 8 bases spanning the gap. Germline assignment: CDR1 SGHKS and CDR2 YYEKEE (reference sequence). The CDR3 loop spans 14 amino acids. The CDR3 reads CASSLEGLNSPLHF. As DNA, the CDR3 is TGTGCCAGCAGCTTGGAAGGGCTAAATTCACCCCTCCACTTT.

The chain links TRBV4-1 to TRBJ1-6; no reliable D call. Germline CDR1 reads MGHRA; CDR2 reads YSYEKL. The V end was cut by 2 bases, the J end by 6 bases, with 23 bases between. The length of the CDR3 is 19 residues. DNA of the CDR3: TGCGCCAGCAGCCAATCCCATGTAACAACCCGTCTTTTTAATTCACCCCTCCACTTT. Residues: CASSQSHVTTRLFNSPLHF.

This clone was found a few times. This chain uses TRBV9 with TRBJ2-5, with 7 bases that match TRBD1. CDR1 and CDR2 from the germline V gene are SGDLS and YYNGEE. The CDR3 loop spans 16 amino acids. V shed 4 bases and J 2 bases; nucleotides not matched to a gene: 11. CDR3 in DNA: TGTGCCAGCAGCCTACAGGGGTATAATCAACAAGAGACCCAGTACTTC. Its translation: CASSLQGYNQQETQYF.

This clone has more than one count but fewer than ten. V and J are TRBV6-5 and TRBJ2-5, with D hard to call. Germline V gene lookup returns CDR1 MNHEY and CDR2 SVGAGI. The CDR3 consists of 12 residues. Trimming cost V 1 base and J 7 bases, with 7 bases left between them. CDR3 nucleotides: TGTGCCAGCAGTTACTTGGGCGGGACCCAGTACTTC. It yields the protein CASSYLGGTQYF.

There are a few counts of this clone. This sequence joins TRBV9 and TRBJ1-1; D perhaps matches TRBD1 (5 bases). The CDR3 covers 14 residues. CDR1 is SGDLS, CDR2 YYNGEE, per germline. V was shortened by 4 bases and J by 3 bases, with 13 bases between the two germline ends. This CDR3 is CASSPLGGYTEAFF. Here the CDR3 DNA reads TGTGCCAGCAGCCCCCTGGGGGGATACACTGAAGCTTTCTTT. Complete variable domain (other parts from reference TRBV9 and TRBJ1-1): DSGVTQTPKHLITATGQRVTLRCSPRSGDLSVYWYQQSLDQGLQFLIQYYNGEERAKGNILERFSAQQFPDLHSELNLSSLELGDSALYFCASSPLGGYTEAFFGQGTRLTVV.

This clone was counted between two and nine times. The V call is TRBV18, the J call TRBJ1-1; D is unresolved. The CDR3 length is 13 residues. Trimming took off 11 bases at V and 3 bases at J, with 16 bases between the two ends. Germline V gene data show CDR1 as KGHSH and CDR2 as LQKENI. In nucleotides, the CDR3 is TGTGCCTCCACCCAAGGTGTTGACACTGAAGCTTTCTTT. Residues: CASTQGVDTEAFF.

V gene TRBV5-1 combines with J gene TRBJ1-5, with 10 bases aligning to TRBD1. Trimming cost V 0 bases and J 9 bases; bases outside gene matches: 6. CDR1 is SGHRS, CDR2 YFSETQ, per germline. The CDR3 extends over 15 amino acids. CDR3 sequence reads: CASSLAGDRGWPQHF. The CDR3 bases are TGCGCCAGCAGCTTGGCCGGGGACAGGGGTTGGCCCCAGCATTTT.

This chain joins TRBV10-3 and TRBJ2-3; tentative D call: TRBD2 (7 bases). V lost 3 bases, J lost 3 bases, and 19 bases lay in between. The CDR3 extends over 17 amino acids. The germline gives CDR1 ENHRY, CDR2 SYGVKD. CDR3: CAISEFGAGAPTDTQYF. As DNA, the CDR3 is TGTGCCATCAGTGAATTTGGGGCGGGGGCCCCGACAGATACGCAGTATTTT.

The chain combines TRBV5-1 with TRBJ2-7; TRBD1 matches at 7 bases. The CDR3 totals 14 residues. The V and J ends lost 2 bases and 6 bases, in that order; junction bases with no gene match: 8. CDR1 SGHRS and CDR2 YFSETQ come from the germline V gene. The CDR3 region is CASSFQQGSGEQYF. Here the CDR3 DNA reads TGCGCCAGCAGCTTCCAACAGGGGTCGGGCGAGCAGTACTTC.

The table lists this clone with a few counts. CDR3: CASSLGHSGSVETQYF. The DNA for the CDR3 is TGCGCCAGCAGCCTGGGCCATTCCGGTTCGGTGGAGACCCAGTACTTC. This chain joins TRBV4-1 and TRBJ2-5; no reliable D call. This CDR3 contains 16 residues. Germline CDR1 MGHRA, CDR2 YSYEKL. V lost 4 bases to trimming and J lost 5 bases, with 20 bases between them.